One sample yielded the 10 T cell receptor beta chains listed below, sequenced in a study of T cells expressing NK-cell markers. No DNA is given; TCRdb re-called the 5' RACE reads and lists each CDR3 protein once. The sample has more than 90,000 distinct CDR3 sequences. The sequencing sample was made of blood T cells: a sorted CD56 or NKG2C T cell subset, CD4+ or CD8+ T cells, or bulk PBMC T cells (not recorded which). These TCRs come from a woman aged 18 to 75 in good health.

The chain combines TRBV5-1 with TRBJ2-1; lacking DNA, the TRBD1 call made by TCRdb goes unchecked. CDR1 and CDR2 (germline): SGHRS, YFSETQ. This CDR3 is 15 amino acids long. This chain's CDR3 is CASSLGGPPYNEQFF.

This sequence joins TRBV4-3 and TRBJ2-7; the D gene TCRdb calls, TRBD2, cannot be checked with no DNA. Germline lookup yields CDR1 LGHNA and CDR2 YSLEER. The CDR3 covers 16 residues. CDR3 amino acids: CASSQGASSGNYEQYF.

The rearrangement uses TRBV4-3 and TRBJ2-7; the D call of TRBD2 rests on TCRdb alone, since no DNA is present to check it. The CDR3 contains 15 residues. Germline assignment: CDR1 LGHNA and CDR2 YSLEER. CDR3 sequence: CASSQLTGAVYEQYF.

The chain combines TRBV5-4 with TRBJ2-7; TCRdb outputs TRBD2, but without DNA this stays unchecked. The CDR3 runs 14 residues. Per the germline V gene, CDR1 is SGHNT and CDR2 is YYREEE (reference sequence). The CDR3 protein is CASVNSGNPYEQYF. Based on the CDR3 plus reference TRBV5-4 and TRBJ2-7, the full variable domain is ETGVTQSPTHLIKTRGQQVTLRCSSQSGHNTVSWYQQALGQGPQFIFQYYREEENGRGNFPPRFSGLQFPNYSSELNVNALELDDSALYLCASVNSGNPYEQYFGPGTRLTVT.

This rearrangement joins TRBV7-2 to TRBJ2-7; TCRdb's D gene call, TRBD1, goes unchecked for lack of DNA. CDR1 SGHTA and CDR2 FQGNSA come from the germline V gene. The length of the CDR3 is 14 residues. The CDR3 reads CASTPGTGAYEQYF. Full variable domain (outside the CDR3, taken from reference TRBV7-2 and TRBJ2-7): GAGVSQSPSNKVTEKGKDVELRCDPISGHTALYWYRQSLGQGLEFLIYFQGNSAPDKSGLPSDRFSAERTGGSVSTLTIQRTQQEDSAVYLCASTPGTGAYEQYFGPGTRLTVT.

The CDR3 protein is CASSHLSSAGELFF. The chain links TRBV3-1 to TRBJ2-2. The CDR3 sequence is 14 residues long. The germline CDR1 and CDR2 sequences are LGHDT and YNNKEL (reference sequence).

The CDR3 sequence is CASSSMIWDRGIVSSGIHEQYF. The chain has TRBV25-1 and TRBJ2-7; TCRdb's assignment of TRBD1 cannot be checked, as there is no DNA. Looked up from germline, CDR1 is MGHDK and CDR2 is SYGVNS. CDR3 length: 22 amino acids.

The J gene is TRBJ1-5, the V gene TRBV5-5; as DNA is missing, the TRBD1 call by TCRdb cannot be tested. Germline V lookup: CDR1 SGHKS, CDR2 YYEKEE (reference sequence). The CDR3 covers 14 residues. The CDR3 is CASSSGGGNQPQHF.

The chain joins TRBV20-1 to TRBJ2-1; the D gene TCRdb calls, TRBD2, cannot be checked with no DNA. This CDR3 is built from 17 residues. CDR1 and CDR2 (germline): DFQATT, SNEGSKA (reference sequence). CDR3: CSAREGEVGYSYNEQFF.

This chain joins TRBV5-4 and TRBJ1-5; TCRdb selects TRBD1, and the lack of DNA leaves this call unchecked. Germline V gene lookup returns CDR1 SGHNT and CDR2 YYREEE (reference sequence). CDR3 length: 14 amino acids. CDR3 loop: CASSPGPGGQPQHF.